These 17 T cell receptor beta chains were sequenced from one sample in a study of regulatory T cells in long-lasting Graves disease. The authors built TCR beta libraries using iRepertoire HTBI primers and Arm-PCR of CDR3 regions. TCRdb called the multiplex PCR reads again in MiXCR, with one record for every CDR3 protein. The table records roughly 610,000 distinct CDR3 sequences, around 15% of them present only once. Time point of the sample: newly diagnosed GD, antithyroid drugs for less than 3 months. RNA extracted from PBMCs served as the sequencing template. Another study also made use of these data, one on T cells in Graves' hyperthyroidism and ophthalmopathy.

Sequences were derived from peripheral blood mononuclear cells (PBMCs), sampled at new diagnosis, from a patient treated with antithyroid drugs. These receptors all stem from a woman aged 30 to 39 with Graves disease.

This clonotype was observed a few times. The chain is built from TRBV19 and TRBJ1-2; perhaps TRBD1 as D (5 bases). Germline V gives CDR1 LNHDA, CDR2 SQIVND (reference sequence). This CDR3 comprises 14 residues. The V and J ends lost 0 bases and 8 bases respectively, with 13 bases between them. The CDR3 reads CASSIEAGAKGYTF. In nucleotides, the CDR3 is TGTGCCAGTAGTATAGAAGCCGGGGCTAAGGGCTACACCTTC.

Only a few counts were recorded for this clonotype. V usage is TRBV7-2 and J usage is TRBJ2-1; 8 positions agree with TRBD1. The CDR3 length is 18 residues. The V gene end was trimmed by 4 bases and the J gene end by 6 bases; junction bases not matched to a gene: 17. Germline assignment: CDR1 SGHTA and CDR2 FQGNSA. CDR3 nucleotides: TGTGCCAGCAGCTACAAAATGGTCGGGGCTACAGGGGGCAATGAGCAGTTCTTC. Residues: CASSYKMVGATGGNEQFF.

This clonotype has ten or more counts. This sequence joins TRBV2 and TRBJ2-1; D call uncertain. The CDR3 extends over 12 amino acids. Germline lookup yields CDR1 SNHLY and CDR2 FYNNEI. V lost 5 bases and J 4 bases, leaving 6 bases between the germline ends. CDR3 residues: CASSILYNEQFF. The CDR3 DNA reads TGTGCCAGCAGTATACTTTACAATGAGCAGTTCTTC.

In this sample, this clonotype turned up a few times. One junction end disagrees with the germline gene, perhaps due to a read error. J is TRBJ2-1 and V is TRBV2; 7 nucleotides match TRBD2. Germline CDR1 is SNHLY and CDR2 is FYNNEI. This CDR3 comprises 16 residues. In DNA form, the CDR3 reads TGCGCCAGCAGCCCCTTGGGGCGGGAGCGATACAATGAGCAGTTCTTC. This gives the protein CASSPLGRERYNEQFF.

At least ten counts were recorded for this clonotype. The chain joins TRBV7-9 to TRBJ2-7; D could derive from TRBD1 or TRBD2 (5 bases each). Germline CDR1 SEHNR, CDR2 FQNEAQ (reference sequence). V was shortened by 5 bases and J by 7 bases, with 18 bases between the two germline ends. The CDR3 has 14 amino acids. CDR3 coding DNA: TGTGCCAGCAGCCAGAGTACAGGAGGCCGGGAGCAGTACTTC. This sequence encodes CASSQSTGGREQYF.

This clonotype has at least ten counts. CDR3: CASGWGGGAGNEQFF. The CDR3 bases are TGTGCCAGCGGTTGGGGAGGGGGCGCAGGAAATGAGCAGTTCTTC. The chain couples TRBV27 to TRBJ2-1, with D perhaps being TRBD1 or TRBD2 (7 bases each). Trimming took 8 bases from V and 7 from J, leaving 21 bases between them. CDR1 and CDR2 from the germline V gene are MNHEY and SMNVEV (reference sequence). The CDR3 loop spans 15 amino acids.

This clonotype was detected many times. This chain joins TRBV20-1 and TRBJ1-5; D gene ambiguous. Between the trimmed V and J ends, which lost 5 bases and 3 bases, there was a span of 17 bases. The CDR3 covers 15 residues. The germline gives CDR1 DFQATT, CDR2 SNEGSKA (reference sequence). In nucleotides, the CDR3 is TGCAGTGCTGTGCCCTCGACTGTTTCCAATCAGCCCCAGCATTTT. Protein product: CSAVPSTVSNQPQHF.

The chain employs TRBV7-2 and TRBJ2-1; D is undetermined. Trimming took 7 bases from V and 9 from J, leaving 16 bases between them. Per germline, CDR1 SGHTA and CDR2 FQGNSA. This CDR3 comprises 13 residues. The CDR3 coding sequence is TGTGCCAGCACCCGAGATACCGTAGGTGAGCAGTTCTTC. Its protein is CASTRDTVGEQFF.

A few counts support this clonotype. This rearrangement joins TRBV3-1 to TRBJ2-7; perhaps TRBD2 as D (6 bases). The V end was cut by 8 bases, the J end by 4 bases, with 18 bases between. The CDR3 is 14 residues long. Germline V lookup: CDR1 LGHDT, CDR2 YNNKEL (reference sequence). The CDR3: CASSLLSGGYEQYF. CDR3 nucleotide sequence: TGTGCCAGCTCCCTTCTATCCGGAGGGTACGAGCAGTACTTC.

The rearrangement uses TRBV5-4 and TRBJ2-7; TRBD1 is a possible D gene (6 bases). This CDR3 contains 15 residues. Germline CDR1 reads SGHNT; CDR2 reads YYREEE (reference sequence). The germline V and J ends were trimmed by 4 bases and 0 bases, with 14 bases remaining between them. CDR3 coding DNA: TGTGCCAGCAGCCCGGACAGCCTTGCCTCCTACGAGCAGTACTTC. This codes for CASSPDSLASYEQYF.

This sequence joins TRBV7-3 and TRBJ2-6; D is unresolved. V lost 2 bases and J lost 0, with 8 bases in between. Germline assignment: CDR1 SGHTA and CDR2 FQGTGA. The CDR3 is made up of 16 amino acids. CDR3 protein: CASSLWGSSGANVLTF. In DNA, the CDR3 is TGTGCCAGCAGCTTATGGGGTTCCTCTGGGGCCAACGTCCTGACTTTC.

This sequence joins TRBV27 and TRBJ2-7; D is undetermined. With 4 bases removed from V and 4 bases from J, the gap between germline ends came to 11 bases. The CDR3 is made up of 13 amino acids. Germline CDR1 and CDR2: MNHEY and SMNVEV (reference sequence). The CDR3 DNA sequence: TGTGCCAGCAGTTCAGAGCCGAAGTACGAGCAGTACTTC. Residues: CASSSEPKYEQYF.

This clonotype was counted between two and nine times. The J gene is TRBJ1-2, the V gene TRBV20-1; D is undetermined. Trimming took 3 bases from V and 8 from J, leaving 13 bases between them. Looked up from germline, CDR1 is DFQATT and CDR2 is SNEGSKA (reference sequence). This CDR3 has 12 residues. CDR3 loop: CSASSGWYGYTF. As DNA, the CDR3 is TGCAGTGCTAGTTCGGGGTGGTACGGCTACACCTTC.

At least ten counts were recorded for this clonotype. This chain connects TRBV20-1 to TRBJ2-3; the match to TRBD2 covers 12 bases. Germline V gene sequence: CDR1 DFQATT, CDR2 SNEGSKA (reference sequence). This CDR3 comprises 15 residues. With 5 bases clipped from V and 3 bases from J, the junction kept 6 bases outside the gene matches. In DNA, the CDR3 is TGCAGTGCTTTTCGACTAGCGGGAGTAACAGATACGCAGTATTTT. It translates to CSAFRLAGVTDTQYF.

The V call is TRBV11-2, the J call TRBJ2-1, with 12 bases identical to TRBD2. This CDR3 spans 14 amino acids. The V gene's germline CDR1 is SGHAT and CDR2 FQNNGV. V shed 5 bases and J 9 bases; nucleotides not matched to a gene: 5. The CDR3: CASSPGTSGREQFF. The CDR3 DNA reads as TGTGCCAGCAGCCCTGGGACTAGCGGGCGTGAGCAGTTCTTC.

This clonotype was detected ten times or more. J is TRBJ2-7 and V is TRBV28; 10 bases match TRBD2. Germline V CDR1 and CDR2: MDHEN, SYDVKM. This CDR3 has 20 amino acids. V was pared by 1 base and J by 6 bases, with 21 bases of the junction left unmatched. CDR3 sequence (DNA): TGTGCCAGCAGTTTATTCCCCGGGCTAGCGGGAGTCCCTCAAACCCGCGAGCAGTACTTC. Translation gives CASSLFPGLAGVPQTREQYF.

This clonotype has at least ten counts. This chain uses TRBV28 with TRBJ2-7; 8 bases fit TRBD1. Germline V lookup: CDR1 MDHEN, CDR2 SYDVKM. V gave up 7 bases and J gave up 6 bases; unmatched junction bases: 14. The CDR3 is 15 residues long. The CDR3 sequence is CASTATGQGSFEQYF. The CDR3 DNA sequence: TGTGCCAGCACCGCGACCGGACAGGGATCTTTCGAGCAGTACTTC.